The clone carrying this T cell receptor (beta chain) was counted between two and nine times. This sample was included in a study of blood T cells in healthy people across ages. Between the trimmed V and J ends, which lost 0 bases and 9 bases, there was a span of 11 bases. The CDR3 totals 13 residues. Germline lookup yields CDR1 LNHNV and CDR2 YYDKDF (reference sequence). The authors ran a second PCR of 7 to 11 cycles using a sample-barcoded 5' primer and a J-beta primer mix. One entry per CDR3 protein results from TCRdb running MiXCR on the 5' RACE reads. The sample consists of some 690,000 distinct CDR3 sequences, over 20% of them appearing once.

The sequenced sample was blood. The TCR sequence derives from an older man in good health. The rearrangement links TRBV15 to TRBJ1-1; D is unresolved. CDR3 in amino acids: CATSREMTTQAFF. The DNA for the CDR3 is TGTGCCACCAGCAGAGAAATGACAACTCAAGCTTTCTTT. The full variable domain, its missing parts supplied by reference TRBV15 and TRBJ1-1, is DAMVIQNPRYQVTQFGKPVTLSCSQTLNHNVMYWYQQKSSQAPKLLFHYYDKDFNNEADTPDNFQSRRPNTSFCFLDIRSPGLGDTAMYLCATSREMTTQAFFGQGTRLTVV.